This T cell receptor (beta chain) was found in a study of Graves' ophthalmopathy and Graves' hyperthyroidism. General study results and limits: Ophthalmopathy could be told apart from stable hyperthyroidism by a 13-signature model (about 90% sensitivity, over 65% specificity).

Other autoimmune diseases, uncontrolled infections, pregnancy or lactation ruled patients out of participation. RNA transcripts were the template, and TCR beta CDR3 regions were amplified from them. RT-PCR in the first round used HTBI primers; a second-round multiplex PCR followed. MiXCR, applied by TCRdb to the multiplex PCR reads, yields one record per CDR3 protein. The table shows about 500,000 distinct CDR3 sequences, with around 14% occurring only once. The CDR3 is 12 residues long. Germline V gene lookup returns CDR1 PRHDT and CDR2 FYEKMQ (reference sequence). V was pared by 5 bases and J by 9 bases, with 6 bases of the junction left unmatched. This clonotype has at least ten counts. Its antigen is still unknown.

Source material: blood. The gene calls are TRBV13 and TRBJ1-2; 7 bases map to TRBD1. This receptor was taken from a woman aged 25 to 45 with Graves' ophthalmopathy. The CDR3: CASSENRGSYTF. The CDR3 DNA is TGTGCCAGCAGCGAGAACAGGGGTAGCTACACCTTC.